This TCR beta chain stems from a study of T cells after yellow fever vaccination. TCRdb re-called the 5' RACE reads with MiXCR, one entry per CDR3 protein. The sample consists of about 85,000 distinct CDR3 sequences, 13% of them appearing once. The junction had 2 bases not matched to a gene; V was cut back by 0 bases and J by 9 bases. Germline V CDR1 and CDR2: LNHNV, YYDKDF (reference sequence). The CDR3 runs to 14 residues. Here the sequenced sample was CD8+ T cells not binding an NS4B(214-222) dextramer, sorted from PBMCs, taken roughly 23 days after the first yellow fever vaccination. V and J are TRBV15 and TRBJ2-1; TRBD2 aligns across 10 bases. The clonotype comes from a man aged 18 to 30 who received the YFV17D yellow fever vaccine. CDR3 sequence (DNA): TGTGCCACCAGCAGAGAGAGCGGGGGGGTTGAGCAGTTCTTC. Translation: CATSRESGGVEQFF.